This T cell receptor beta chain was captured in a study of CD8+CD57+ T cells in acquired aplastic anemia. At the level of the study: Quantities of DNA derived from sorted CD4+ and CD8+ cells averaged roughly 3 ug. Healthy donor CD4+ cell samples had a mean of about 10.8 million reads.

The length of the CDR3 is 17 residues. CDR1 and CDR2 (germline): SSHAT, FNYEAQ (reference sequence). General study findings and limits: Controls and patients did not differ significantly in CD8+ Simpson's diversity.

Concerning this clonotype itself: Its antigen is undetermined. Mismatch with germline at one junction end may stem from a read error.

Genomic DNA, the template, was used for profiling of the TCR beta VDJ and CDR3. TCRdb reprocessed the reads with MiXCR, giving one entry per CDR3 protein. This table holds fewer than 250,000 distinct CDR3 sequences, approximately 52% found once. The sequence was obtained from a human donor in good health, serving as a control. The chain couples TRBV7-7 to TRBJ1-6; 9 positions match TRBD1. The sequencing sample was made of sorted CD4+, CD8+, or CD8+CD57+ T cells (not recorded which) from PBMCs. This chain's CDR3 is CASSQGVGQGYNSPLHF. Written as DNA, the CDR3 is TGTGCTAGCAGCCAGGGGGTAGGACAGGGGTATAATTCACCCCTCCACTTT.